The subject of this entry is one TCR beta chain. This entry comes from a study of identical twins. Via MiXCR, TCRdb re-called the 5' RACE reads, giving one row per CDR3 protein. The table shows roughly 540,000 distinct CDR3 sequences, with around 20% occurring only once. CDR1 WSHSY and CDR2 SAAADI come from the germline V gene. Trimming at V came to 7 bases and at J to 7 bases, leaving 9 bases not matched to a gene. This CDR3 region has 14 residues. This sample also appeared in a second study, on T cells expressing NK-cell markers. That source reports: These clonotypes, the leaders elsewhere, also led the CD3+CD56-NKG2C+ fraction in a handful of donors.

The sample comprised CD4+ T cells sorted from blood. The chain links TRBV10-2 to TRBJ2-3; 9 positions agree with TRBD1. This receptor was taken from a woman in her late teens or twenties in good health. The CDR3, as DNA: TGCGCCAGCAAACGGGACAGGGTCGGGAATACGCAGTATTTT. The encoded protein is CASKRDRVGNTQYF.